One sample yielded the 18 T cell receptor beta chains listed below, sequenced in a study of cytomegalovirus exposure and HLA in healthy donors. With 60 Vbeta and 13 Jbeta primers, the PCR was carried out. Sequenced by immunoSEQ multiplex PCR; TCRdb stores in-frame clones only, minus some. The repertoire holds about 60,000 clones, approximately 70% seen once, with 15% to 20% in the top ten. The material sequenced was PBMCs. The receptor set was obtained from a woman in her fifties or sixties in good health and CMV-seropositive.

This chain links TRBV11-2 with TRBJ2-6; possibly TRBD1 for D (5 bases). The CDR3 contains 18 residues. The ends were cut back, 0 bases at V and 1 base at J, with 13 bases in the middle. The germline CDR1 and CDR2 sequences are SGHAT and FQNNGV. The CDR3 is CASSLDPPHRSGANVLTF. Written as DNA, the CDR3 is TGTGCCAGCAGCTTAGACCCCCCTCACAGGTCTGGGGCCAACGTCCTGACTTTC. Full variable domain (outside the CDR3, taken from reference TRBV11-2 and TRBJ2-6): EAGVAQSPRYKIIEKRQSVAFWCNPISGHATLYWYQQILGQGPKLLIQFQNNGVVDDSQLPKDRFSAERLKGVDSTLKIQPAKLEDSAVYLCASSLDPPHRSGANVLTFGAGSRLTVL.

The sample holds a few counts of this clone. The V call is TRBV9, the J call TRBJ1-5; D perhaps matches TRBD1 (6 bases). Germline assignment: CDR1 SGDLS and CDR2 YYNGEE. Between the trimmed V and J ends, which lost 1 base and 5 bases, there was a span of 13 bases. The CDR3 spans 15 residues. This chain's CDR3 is CASSVNGQGHQPQHF. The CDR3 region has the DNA TGTGCCAGCAGCGTAAATGGCCAGGGGCATCAGCCCCAGCATTTT. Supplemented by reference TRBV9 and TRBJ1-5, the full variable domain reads DSGVTQTPKHLITATGQRVTLRCSPRSGDLSVYWYQQSLDQGLQFLIQYYNGEERAKGNILERFSAQQFPDLHSELNLSSLELGDSALYFCASSVNGQGHQPQHFGDGTRLSIL.

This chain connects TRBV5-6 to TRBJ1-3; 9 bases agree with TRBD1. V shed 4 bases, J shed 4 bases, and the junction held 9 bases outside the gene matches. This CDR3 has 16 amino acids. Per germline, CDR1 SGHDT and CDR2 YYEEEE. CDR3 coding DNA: TGTGCCAGCAGCCCCCGAGGACAGGGGTACGGAAACACCATATATTTT. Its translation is CASSPRGQGYGNTIYF.

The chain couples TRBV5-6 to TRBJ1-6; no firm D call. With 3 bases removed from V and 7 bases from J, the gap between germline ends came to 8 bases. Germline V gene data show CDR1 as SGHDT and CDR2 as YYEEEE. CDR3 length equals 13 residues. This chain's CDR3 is CASSSAGNSPLHF. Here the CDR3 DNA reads TGTGCCAGCAGCTCCGCAGGAAATTCACCCCTCCACTTT.

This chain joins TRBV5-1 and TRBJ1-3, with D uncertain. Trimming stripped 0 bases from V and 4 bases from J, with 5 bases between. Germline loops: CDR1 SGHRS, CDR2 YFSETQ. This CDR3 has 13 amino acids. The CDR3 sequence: CASSLDLGNTIYF. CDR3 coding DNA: TGCGCCAGCAGCTTGGATTTAGGAAACACCATATATTTT.

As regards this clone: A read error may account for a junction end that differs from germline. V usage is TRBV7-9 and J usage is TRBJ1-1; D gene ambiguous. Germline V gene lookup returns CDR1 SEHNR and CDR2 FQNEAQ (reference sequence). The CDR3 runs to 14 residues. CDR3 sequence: CSSSLGLGDTEAFF. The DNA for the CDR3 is TGTTCCAGCAGCCTCGGACTAGGCGACACTGAAGCTTTCTTT. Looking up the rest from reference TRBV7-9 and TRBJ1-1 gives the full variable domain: DTGVSQNPRHKITKRGQNVTFRCDPISEHNRLYWYRQTLGQGPEFLTYFQNEAQLEKSRLLSDRFSAERPKGSFSTLEIQRTEQGDSAMYLCSSSLGLGDTEAFFGQGTRLTVV.

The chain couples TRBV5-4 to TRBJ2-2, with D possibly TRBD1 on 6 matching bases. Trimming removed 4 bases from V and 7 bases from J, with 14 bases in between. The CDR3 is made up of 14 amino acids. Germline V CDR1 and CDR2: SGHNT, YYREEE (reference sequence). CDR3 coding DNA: TGTGCCAGCAGCACACCCACAGGGAGCGGGGAGCTGTTTTTT. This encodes CASSTPTGSGELFF.

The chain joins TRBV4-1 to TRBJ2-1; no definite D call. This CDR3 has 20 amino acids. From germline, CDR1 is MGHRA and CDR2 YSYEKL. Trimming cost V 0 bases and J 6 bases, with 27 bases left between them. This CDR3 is CASSQETLGNSRYGPNEQFF. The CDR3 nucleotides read TGCGCCAGCAGCCAAGAAACTCTGGGTAACAGCCGTTATGGTCCCAATGAGCAGTTCTTC.

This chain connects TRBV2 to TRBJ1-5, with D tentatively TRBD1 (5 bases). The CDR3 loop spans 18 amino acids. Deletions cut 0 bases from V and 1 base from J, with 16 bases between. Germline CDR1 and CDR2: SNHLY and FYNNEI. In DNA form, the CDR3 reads TGTGCCAGCAGTGAAGCGCTTCACGGGGGTAGGAGCAATCAGCCCCAGCATTTT. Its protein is CASSEALHGGRSNQPQHF.

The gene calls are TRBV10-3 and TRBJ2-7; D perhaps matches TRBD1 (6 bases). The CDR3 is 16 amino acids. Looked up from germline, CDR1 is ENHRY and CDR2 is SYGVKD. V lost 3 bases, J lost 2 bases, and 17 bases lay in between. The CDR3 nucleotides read TGTGCCATCAGTGAAAGACAGGCCCAGGCCCCCTACGAGCAGTACTTC. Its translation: CAISERQAQAPYEQYF.

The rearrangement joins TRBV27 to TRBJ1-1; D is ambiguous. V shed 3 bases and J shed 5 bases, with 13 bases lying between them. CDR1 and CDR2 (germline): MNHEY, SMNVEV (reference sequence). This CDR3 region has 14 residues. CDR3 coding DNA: TGTGCCAGCAGTTTCTCCAATAGTCGGACTGAAGCTTTCTTT. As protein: CASSFSNSRTEAFF.

CDR3 sequence: CASSPRVYNEQFF. The CDR3 coding sequence is TGTGCCAGCAGCCCCCGTGTCTACAATGAGCAGTTCTTC. This sequence joins TRBV7-8 and TRBJ2-1; D is unresolved. Germline values: CDR1 SGHVS, CDR2 FQNEAQ. The V gene lost 5 bases and the J gene lost 3 bases, with 8 bases spanning the gap. The CDR3 length is 13 residues.

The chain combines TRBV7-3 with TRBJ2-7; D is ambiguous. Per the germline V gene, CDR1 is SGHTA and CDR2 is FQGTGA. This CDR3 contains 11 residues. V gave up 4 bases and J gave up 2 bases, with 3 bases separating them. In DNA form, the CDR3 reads TGTGCCAGCAGCTGGCCCTACGAGCAGTACTTC. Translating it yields CASSWPYEQYF.

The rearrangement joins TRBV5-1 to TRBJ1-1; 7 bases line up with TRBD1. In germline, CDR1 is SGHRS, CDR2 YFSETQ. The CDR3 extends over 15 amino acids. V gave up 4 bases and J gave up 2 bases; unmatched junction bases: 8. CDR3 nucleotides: TGCGCCAGCAGCCGTGGACAGGTGATAAACACTGAAGCTTTCTTT. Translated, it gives CASSRGQVINTEAFF. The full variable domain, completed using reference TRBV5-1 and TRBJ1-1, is KAGVTQTPRYLIKTRGQQVTLSCSPISGHRSVSWYQQTPGQGLQFLFEYFSETQRNKGNFPGRFSGRQFSNSRSEMNVSTLELGDSALYLCASSRGQVINTEAFFGQGTRLTVV.

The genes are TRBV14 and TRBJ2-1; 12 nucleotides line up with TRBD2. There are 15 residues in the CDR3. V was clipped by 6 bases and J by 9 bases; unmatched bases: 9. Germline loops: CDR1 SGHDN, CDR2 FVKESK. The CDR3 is CASRPTSGGGGEQFF. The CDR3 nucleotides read TGTGCCAGCAGACCGACTAGCGGGGGCGGGGGTGAGCAGTTCTTC.

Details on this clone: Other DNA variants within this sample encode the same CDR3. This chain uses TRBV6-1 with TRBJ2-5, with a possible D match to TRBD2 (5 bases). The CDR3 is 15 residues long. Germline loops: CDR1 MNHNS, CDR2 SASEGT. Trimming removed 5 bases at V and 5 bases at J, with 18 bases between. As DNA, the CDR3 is TGTGCCAGCAGTCCCCGGAAGGTCGGGGAGGAGACCCAGTACTTC. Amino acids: CASSPRKVGEETQYF.

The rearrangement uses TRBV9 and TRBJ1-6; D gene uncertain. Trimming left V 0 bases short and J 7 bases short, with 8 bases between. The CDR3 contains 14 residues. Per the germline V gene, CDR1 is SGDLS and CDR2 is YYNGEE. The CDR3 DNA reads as TGTGCCAGCAGCGTAGGAGGAAGCAATTCACCCCTCCACTTT. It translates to CASSVGGSNSPLHF.

CDR3 nucleotide sequence: TGCGCCAGCAGCTTGGGGACAGAGATTAATCAGCCCCAGCATTTT. It is translated as CASSLGTEINQPQHF. This sequence joins TRBV5-1 and TRBJ1-5; TRBD1 might be the D (6 bases). V lost 0 bases and J 4 bases, leaving 11 bases between the germline ends. Per the germline V gene, CDR1 is SGHRS and CDR2 is YFSETQ. The CDR3 consists of 15 residues.